This TCR beta chain stems from a study of regulatory T cells in long-lasting Graves disease. Researchers made TCR beta libraries by using iRepertoire HTBI primers and running Arm-PCR on CDR3 regions. TCRdb analysed the multiplex PCR reads with MiXCR anew, one entry per CDR3 protein. The sample comprises over 350,000 distinct CDR3 sequences, around 15% of which are singletons, and more than 15% rests with the top ten. Trimming shortened V by 2 bases and J by 5 bases, and 12 bases separated the two germline ends. This CDR3 has 15 amino acids. Comment on this clonotype: This may stem from a read error, because a much larger clone lies one nucleotide away.

The time point: newly diagnosed GD, antithyroid drugs for less than 3 months. From RNA extracted from PBMCs, the TCR library was made. These sequences were also reported in another study, on T cells in Graves' hyperthyroidism and ophthalmopathy. As that report states: Hyperthyroidism, newly diagnosed and lasting under 2 months, affected patients aged 18 to 65. Not enrolled were patients with uncontrolled infection, other autoimmune disease, pregnancy or lactation.

The chain has TRBV12-3 or TRBV12-4 and TRBJ1-4; no clear D gene. Sequencing was performed on peripheral blood mononuclear cells (PBMCs), taken at new diagnosis, from a patient treated with antithyroid drugs. This receptor was obtained from a woman aged 50 to 65 with Graves disease. CDR3 in amino acids: CASSLRTLVNEKLFF. The DNA of the CDR3 is TGTGCCAGCAGTTTAAGGACGTTAGTAAATGAAAAACTGTTTTTT.